This TCR beta chain appears in the sequencing data of a study of blood T cell repertoires in COVID-19. Study overall: Sources were T cells, B-cell-depleted T cells, or PBMCs; the material itself was cDNA or gDNA.

This table comes from immunoSEQ multiplex PCR, and its TCRdb copy is limited to in-frame clones, with some not included. The table lists about 210,000 clones, approximately 80% of them singletons, with approximately 4.3% in the top ten. The CDR3 totals 14 residues. V lost 6 bases to trimming and J lost 4 bases; unmatched junction nucleotides: 5. Looked up from germline, CDR1 is SGHRS and CDR2 is YFSETQ. Enrolled through a virtual design, the participants were between roughly 18 and 95 years of age and came from some 26 US areas. The chain recombines TRBV5-1 with TRBJ1-4; TRBD1 matches at 8 bases. The TCR sequence derives from a man under 40 with acute COVID-19. Specimen: PBMCs or T cells enriched from blood (not recorded which). For the CDR3, the DNA is TGCGCCAGCACACGACAGGGGCTTAATGAAAAACTGTTTTTT. It codes for CASTRQGLNEKLFF.